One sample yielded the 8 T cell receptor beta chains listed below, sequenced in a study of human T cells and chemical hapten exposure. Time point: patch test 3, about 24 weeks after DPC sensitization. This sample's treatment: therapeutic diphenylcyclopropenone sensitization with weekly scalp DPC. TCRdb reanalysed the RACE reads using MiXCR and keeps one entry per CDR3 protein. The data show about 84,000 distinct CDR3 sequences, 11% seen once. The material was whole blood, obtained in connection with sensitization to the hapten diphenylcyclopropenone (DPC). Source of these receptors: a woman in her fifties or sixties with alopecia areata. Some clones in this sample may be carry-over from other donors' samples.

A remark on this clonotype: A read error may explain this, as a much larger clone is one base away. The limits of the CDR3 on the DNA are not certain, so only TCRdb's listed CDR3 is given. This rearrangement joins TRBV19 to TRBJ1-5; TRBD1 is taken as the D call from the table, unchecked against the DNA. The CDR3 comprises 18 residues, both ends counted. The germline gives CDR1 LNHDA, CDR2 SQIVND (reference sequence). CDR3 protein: CASSIDFWGQGNFQPQRF.

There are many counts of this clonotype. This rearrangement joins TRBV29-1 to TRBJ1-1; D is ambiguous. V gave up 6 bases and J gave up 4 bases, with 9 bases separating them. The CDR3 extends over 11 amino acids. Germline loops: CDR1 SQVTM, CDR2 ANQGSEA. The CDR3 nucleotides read TGCAGCGTCCGGCTAGGCACTGAAGCTTTCTTT. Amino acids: CSVRLGTEAFF.

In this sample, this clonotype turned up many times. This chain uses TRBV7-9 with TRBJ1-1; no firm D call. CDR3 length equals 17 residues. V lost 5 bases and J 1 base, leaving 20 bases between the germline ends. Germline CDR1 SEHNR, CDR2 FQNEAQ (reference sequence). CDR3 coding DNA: TGTGCCAGCAGCCCTAAGGGTCACCCTGTCCCGAACACTGAAGCTTTCTTT. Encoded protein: CASSPKGHPVPNTEAFF.

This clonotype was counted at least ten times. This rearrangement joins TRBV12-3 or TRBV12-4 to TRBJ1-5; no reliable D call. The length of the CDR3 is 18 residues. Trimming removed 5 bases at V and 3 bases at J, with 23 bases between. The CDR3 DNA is TGTGCCAGCAGTCCCCGGCCCATGGGCAGCATTAACAATCAGCCCCAGCATTTT. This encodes CASSPRPMGSINNQPQHF.

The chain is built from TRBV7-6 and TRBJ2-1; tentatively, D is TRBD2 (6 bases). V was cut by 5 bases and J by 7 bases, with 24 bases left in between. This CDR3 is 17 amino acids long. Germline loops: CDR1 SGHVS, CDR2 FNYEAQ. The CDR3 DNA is TGTGCCAGCAGCCTTAGCGTAGGACTCCTTGGGGGGAATGAGCAGTTCTTC. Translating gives CASSLSVGLLGGNEQFF.

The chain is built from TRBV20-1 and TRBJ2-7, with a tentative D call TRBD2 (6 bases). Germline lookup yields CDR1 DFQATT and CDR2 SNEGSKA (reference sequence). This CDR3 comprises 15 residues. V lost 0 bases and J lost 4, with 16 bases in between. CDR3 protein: CSARDRTGSWYEQYF. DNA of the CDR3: TGCAGTGCTAGAGATCGAACCGGGAGTTGGTACGAGCAGTACTTC.

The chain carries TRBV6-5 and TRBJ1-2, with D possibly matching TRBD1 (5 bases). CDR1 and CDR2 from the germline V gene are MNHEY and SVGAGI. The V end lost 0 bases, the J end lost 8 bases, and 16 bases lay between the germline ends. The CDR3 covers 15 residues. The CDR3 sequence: CASSYSLKGRGGYTF. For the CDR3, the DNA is TGTGCCAGCAGTTACTCGCTGAAGGGGAGGGGAGGCTACACCTTC.

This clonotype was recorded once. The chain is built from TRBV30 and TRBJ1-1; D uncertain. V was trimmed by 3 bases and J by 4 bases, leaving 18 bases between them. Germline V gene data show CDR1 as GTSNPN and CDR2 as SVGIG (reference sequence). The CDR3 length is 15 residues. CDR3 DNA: TGTGCCTGGAGAGTAATTCCCAGGCCGGGCACTGAAGCTTTCTTT. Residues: CAWRVIPRPGTEAFF.